This TCR beta chain was retrieved from a study of blood T cell repertoires in COVID-19. For the study at large: Collection of acute and convalescent COVID-19 samples took place in the United States, Italy and Spain. Sources were T cells, B-cell-depleted T cells, or PBMCs; the material itself was cDNA or gDNA.

The ends were cut back, 4 bases at V and 2 bases at J, with 10 bases in the middle. The germline V gene encodes CDR1 SGHVS and CDR2 FNYEAQ. CDR3 size: 14 residues. Followed over time, Seattle patients had been enrolled while infection was active. Original data processing: Scientists estimated how many nucleated cells there were by amplifying reference gene primers. Libraries were prepared by immunoSEQ multiplex PCR; TCRdb keeps only in-frame clonotypes and omits some of them. V, J and clone size derive from that table, while D and trimming were established from the DNA sequence. The sample has about 150,000 clones, approximately 86% seen once.

This clonotype originated in a woman aged 80 or over with COVID-19, enrolled during active disease. This sequence joins TRBV7-6 and TRBJ2-3, with D perhaps matching TRBD2 (5 bases). Sequenced: peripheral blood. CDR3 sequence reads: CASSSAGLTDTQYF. CDR3 in DNA: TGTGCCAGCAGCTCGGCGGGCCTCACAGATACGCAGTATTTT.